The rows below give T cell receptor beta chains drawn from one sample of a study of blood T cell repertoires in COVID-19. Sequencing was performed with immunoSEQ multiplex PCR; in TCRdb, only in-frame clones are kept and a portion is missing. The sample includes under 350,000 clones, roughly 90% seen only once; the top ten take around 1.7%. Sequencing used PBMCs or T cells enriched from blood (not recorded which). The source of these receptors is a woman aged 40 to 55 who had recovered from COVID-19. Both conserved end residues are part of each CDR3. Each record gives: J gene, CDR3 length, V gene, CDR3 protein.

j_call: TRBJ2-2; cdr3_length: 15; v_call: TRBV28; cdr3_aa: CASTRLQEGPGELFF
j_call: TRBJ1-3; cdr3_length: 16; v_call: TRBV5-1; cdr3_aa: CASSGGLGSGENTIYF
j_call: TRBJ1-2; cdr3_length: 12; v_call: TRBV2; cdr3_aa: CASRILAYGYTF
j_call: TRBJ1-5; cdr3_length: 14; v_call: TRBV5-1; cdr3_aa: CASSPGQGNQPQHF
j_call: TRBJ1-5; cdr3_length: 14; v_call: TRBV5-5; cdr3_aa: CASSQQGFDQPQHF
j_call: TRBJ2-5; cdr3_length: 12; v_call: TRBV18; cdr3_aa: CASSPGGETQYF
j_call: TRBJ2-7; cdr3_length: 13; v_call: TRBV7-9; cdr3_aa: CASSLDQVLEQYF
j_call: TRBJ1-2; cdr3_length: 13; v_call: TRBV28; cdr3_aa: CASSLSTPRGYTF
j_call: TRBJ2-3; cdr3_length: 15; v_call: TRBV27; cdr3_aa: CASSPGTPYTDTQYF
j_call: TRBJ2-7; cdr3_length: 12; v_call: TRBV29-1; cdr3_aa: CSVVGQVHEQYF
j_call: TRBJ1-6; cdr3_length: 13; v_call: TRBV2; cdr3_aa: CASTGQGNSPLHF
j_call: TRBJ1-2; cdr3_length: 14; v_call: TRBV7-8; cdr3_aa: CASSPRTAHYGYTF
j_call: TRBJ2-7; cdr3_length: 14; v_call: TRBV29-1; cdr3_aa: CSVSRDRNSYEQYF
j_call: TRBJ1-3; cdr3_length: 14; v_call: TRBV28; cdr3_aa: CASSLVWEGNTIYF
j_call: TRBJ1-3; cdr3_length: 16; v_call: TRBV14; cdr3_aa: CASSQDQGYSGNTIYF
j_call: TRBJ1-1; cdr3_length: 13; v_call: TRBV5-1; cdr3_aa: CASSLTANTEAFF
j_call: TRBJ1-3; cdr3_length: 17; v_call: TRBV7-9; cdr3_aa: CASSPRVTGGVGNTIYF
j_call: TRBJ1-5; cdr3_length: 17; v_call: TRBV4-2; cdr3_aa: CASSQHERVQRDQPQHF
j_call: TRBJ1-2; cdr3_length: 14; v_call: TRBV2; cdr3_aa: CASRREGQNYGYTF
j_call: TRBJ1-1; cdr3_length: 16; v_call: TRBV3-1/TRBV3-2; cdr3_aa: CASSQDRFGVNTEAFF
j_call: TRBJ1-4; cdr3_length: 14; v_call: TRBV27; cdr3_aa: CASTQGPGNEKLFF